The 22 T cell receptor beta chains given below trace back to one sample, sequenced in a study of blood T cell repertoires in COVID-19. Method: immunoSEQ multiplex PCR; TCRdb's copy keeps in-frame clones and lacks some. The data hold approximately 250,000 clones, with 83% observed a single time. Sequences were obtained from peripheral blood. The source is a human donor in a cohort sampled during active COVID-19.

V usage is TRBV5-1 and J usage is TRBJ2-3, with 9 nucleotides matching TRBD1. Germline V gene sequence: CDR1 SGHRS, CDR2 YFSETQ. V shed 3 bases and J 2 bases; nucleotides not matched to a gene: 13. This CDR3 is 18 amino acids long. This chain's CDR3 is CASSSTGGAVSFTDTQYF. CDR3 nucleotides: TGCGCCAGCAGCTCAACAGGGGGCGCCGTTTCTTTCACAGATACGCAGTATTTT.

CDR3 loop: CAISVGGGQETQYF. As DNA, the CDR3 is TGTGCCATCAGTGTGGGCGGGGGGCAAGAGACCCAGTACTTC. The J gene is TRBJ2-5, the V gene TRBV10-3; 8 bases map to TRBD2. Looked up from germline, CDR1 is ENHRY and CDR2 is SYGVKD. V trimming: 4 bases; J trimming: 2 bases; junction bases outside the gene matches: 3. The CDR3 runs 14 residues.

The gene calls are TRBV7-8 and TRBJ1-4, with 12 bases matching TRBD1. The junction had 7 bases not matched to a gene; V was cut back by 5 bases and J by 6 bases. Germline values: CDR1 SGHVS, CDR2 FQNEAQ. The CDR3 contains 16 residues. CDR3 coding DNA: TGTGCCAGCAGCCCACGGGACAGGGGGCAAGATGAAAAACTGTTTTTT. This gives the protein CASSPRDRGQDEKLFF.

CDR3 in amino acids: CASSLRAGAGELFF. As DNA, the CDR3 is TGTGCCAGCAGCTTGCGAGCTGGAGCCGGGGAGCTGTTTTTT. The V gene is TRBV6-5, the J gene TRBJ2-2; D is ambiguous. This CDR3 comprises 14 residues. The germline V and J ends were trimmed by 6 bases and 6 bases, with 14 bases remaining between them. CDR1 and CDR2 (germline): MNHEY, SVGAGI.

J is TRBJ1-5 and V is TRBV29-1; a possible D gene is TRBD1 (6 bases). Germline-derived CDR1 and CDR2 are SQVTM and ANQGSEA. CDR3 size: 12 residues. Trimming removed 6 bases at V and 7 bases at J, with 13 bases between. CDR3 DNA: TGCAGCGTGGGGAACAGGGCACAGCCCCAGCATTTT. Its protein is CSVGNRAQPQHF.

The chain employs TRBV27 and TRBJ1-1; 8 bases align to TRBD1. Trimming took 6 bases from V and 6 from J; bases not matched to a gene: 9. The CDR3 has 14 amino acids. Germline loops: CDR1 MNHEY, CDR2 SMNVEV (reference sequence). The CDR3 DNA follows: TGTGCCAGCAGCCTTATCAGGGGGCTCGCTGAAGCTTTCTTT. Protein sequence: CASSLIRGLAEAFF.

This chain links TRBV6-5 with TRBJ2-3, with unresolved D. Per germline, CDR1 MNHEY and CDR2 SVGAGI. This CDR3 has 11 residues. Trimming took off 5 bases at V and 5 bases at J, with 5 bases between the two ends. CDR3 nucleotides: TGTGCCAGCAGTCTGCGAGATACGCAGTATTTT. It specifies CASSLRDTQYF.

The chain has TRBV6-5 and TRBJ2-5, with a tentative D call TRBD1 (5 bases). Trimming removed 0 bases from V and 2 bases from J, with 10 bases in between. CDR3 length equals 15 residues. Germline V lookup: CDR1 MNHEY, CDR2 SVGAGI. CDR3 nucleotide sequence: TGTGCCAGCAGTTACTCAGGAGACAGACAAGAGACCCAGTACTTC. It translates to CASSYSGDRQETQYF.

V and J are TRBV18 and TRBJ1-4; TRBD1 might be the D (5 bases). V gave up 3 bases and J gave up 2 bases, with 13 bases separating them. Germline CDR1 and CDR2: KGHSH and LQKENI. The CDR3 loop spans 16 amino acids. This CDR3 is CASSPPGGETNEKLFF. CDR3 DNA sequence: TGTGCCAGCTCACCTCCCGGGGGAGAGACTAATGAAAAACTGTTTTTT.

A few counts support this clone. The chain joins TRBV7-9 to TRBJ2-1; TRBD1 matches at 10 bases. From germline, CDR1 is SEHNR and CDR2 FQNEAQ (reference sequence). The J segment lost 9 bases and the V segment lost 5 bases, leaving 16 bases of the junction unmatched. The CDR3 contains 17 residues. The CDR3, as DNA: TGTGCCAGCAGCGTCTCCGGGACAGGGGACGCTAGGGGTGAGCAGTTCTTC. Its protein is CASSVSGTGDARGEQFF.

The V call is TRBV5-8, the J call TRBJ2-7, with no clear D. The CDR3 is 12 amino acids. Germline values: CDR1 SGHTS, CDR2 YDEGEE. Trimming stripped 0 bases from V and 3 bases from J, with 4 bases between. The CDR3 nucleotides read TGTGCCAGCAGCTTGGCCTTCTACGAGCAGTACTTC. Its translation is CASSLAFYEQYF. The full variable domain, with the rest looked up from reference TRBV5-8 and TRBJ2-7, is EAGVTQSPTHLIKTRGQQATLRCSPISGHTSVYWYQQALGLGLQFLLWYDEGEERNRGNFPPRFSGRQFPNYSSELNVNALELEDSALYLCASSLAFYEQYFGPGTRLTVT.

The V call is TRBV19, the J call TRBJ2-3; 7 bases align to TRBD2. Germline CDR1 LNHDA, CDR2 SQIVND (reference sequence). The J segment lost 4 bases and the V segment lost 2 bases, leaving 6 bases of the junction unmatched. The CDR3 has 15 amino acids. The CDR3 sequence: CASSIRQGGADTQYF. In DNA form, the CDR3 reads TGTGCCAGTAGTATAAGGCAGGGAGGGGCAGATACGCAGTATTTT.

The CDR3 coding sequence is TGTGCCAGCAGCCGAGGACTAGCGGGGATGAAACAAGAGACCCAGTACTTC. Protein sequence: CASSRGLAGMKQETQYF. The chain recombines TRBV7-8 with TRBJ2-5; the match to TRBD2 covers 12 bases. The CDR3 runs 17 residues. J lost 2 bases, V lost 5 bases, and 9 bases had no gene match. The germline CDR1 and CDR2 sequences are SGHVS and FQNEAQ.

This clone was observed a few times. The chain joins TRBV29-1 to TRBJ2-3; tentatively, D is TRBD1 (6 bases). This CDR3 is built from 14 residues. Trimming removed 5 bases from V and 4 bases from J, with 16 bases in between. Germline V lookup: CDR1 SQVTM, CDR2 ANQGSEA. CDR3: CSVNIDRSSDTQYF. The CDR3 DNA follows: TGCAGCGTTAATATCGACAGGTCATCAGATACGCAGTATTTT.

V and J are TRBV27 and TRBJ1-4, with no clear D. The germline gives CDR1 MNHEY, CDR2 SMNVEV (reference sequence). The CDR3 has 13 amino acids. Trimming took 5 bases from V and 7 from J, leaving 11 bases between them. Here the CDR3 reads CASSRAGIEKLFF. DNA for the CDR3: TGTGCCAGCAGTAGGGCGGGGATTGAAAAACTGTTTTTT.

The V call is TRBV24-1, the J call TRBJ2-2, with 8 bases identical to TRBD1. From germline, CDR1 is KGHDR and CDR2 SFDVKD. With 3 bases clipped from V and 4 bases from J, the junction kept 9 bases outside the gene matches. The CDR3 contains 17 residues. CDR3: CATSDLGDRTTTGELFF. DNA for the CDR3: TGTGCCACCAGTGATCTAGGGGACAGGACAACCACCGGGGAGCTGTTTTTT.

The chain has TRBV10-3 and TRBJ2-1, with 8 positions matching TRBD1. This CDR3 comprises 13 residues. The J segment lost 5 bases and the V segment lost 11 bases, leaving 8 bases of the junction unmatched. The germline CDR1 and CDR2 sequences are ENHRY and SYGVKD. The CDR3 DNA reads TGTGCCTGCAGGGACAGGATCAACAATGAGCAGTTCTTC. Translated, it gives CACRDRINNEQFF.

This clone was seen just once. The V gene is TRBV6-5, the J gene TRBJ2-3; 10 nucleotides agree with TRBD1. The germline V gene has CDR1 MNHEY and CDR2 SVGAGI. Trimming took 8 bases from V and 3 from J; bases not matched to a gene: 2. The CDR3 spans 13 residues. The DNA of the CDR3 is TGTGCCAGCCAGGACAGGGGGACAGATACGCAGTATTTT. Encoded protein: CASQDRGTDTQYF.

The chain is built from TRBV18 and TRBJ2-5, with D maybe TRBD2 (6 bases). V lost 3 bases to trimming and J lost 2 bases, with 10 bases between them. Germline CDR1 KGHSH, CDR2 LQKENI. The CDR3 is 14 amino acids. Written as DNA, the CDR3 is TGTGCCAGCTCACCTCCGGGGACTCAAGAGACCCAGTACTTC. It encodes CASSPPGTQETQYF.

The chain combines TRBV28 with TRBJ2-5; 9 bases map to TRBD1. Per the germline V gene, CDR1 is MDHEN and CDR2 is SYDVKM. The CDR3 sequence is 16 residues long. The V and J ends lost 4 bases and 1 base, in that order; junction bases with no gene match: 7. The CDR3 region is CASSSRTGEGQETQYF. Here the CDR3 DNA reads TGTGCCAGCAGTTCACGGACAGGGGAGGGCCAAGAGACCCAGTACTTC.

V and J are TRBV28 and TRBJ1-6; TRBD1 agrees at 8 bases. The CDR3 spans 14 residues. Germline CDR1 is MDHEN and CDR2 is SYDVKM. V gave up 6 bases and J gave up 7 bases; unmatched junction bases: 5. Here the CDR3 reads CASRMTGENSPLHF. For the CDR3, the DNA is TGTGCCAGCAGAATGACAGGGGAAAATTCACCCCTCCACTTT. Variable domain in full (rest from reference TRBV28 and TRBJ1-6): DVKVTQSSRYLVKRTGEKVFLECVQDMDHENMFWYRQDPGLGLRLIYFSYDVKMKEKGDIPEGYSVSREKKERFSLILESASTNQTSMYLCASRMTGENSPLHFGNGTRLTVT.

This chain uses TRBV29-1 with TRBJ1-5; 8 bases are shared with TRBD1. Trimming removed 6 bases from V and 2 bases from J; junction bases left unmatched: 6. The CDR3 has 14 residues. Germline CDR1 SQVTM, CDR2 ANQGSEA. CDR3 in DNA: TGCAGCGTACAGGGGGGAAATGGCAATCAGCCCCAGCATTTT. This gives the protein CSVQGGNGNQPQHF.